The subject of this entry is one T cell receptor beta chain. No antigen is known for it. This sample is drawn from a study of T cell responses to AZD1222 COVID-19 vaccine. Points from the study as a whole: Spike-wide coverage was observed for vaccine-associated CD4 TCRs, with dominant responses at 160-218 and 743-854. Reports say nearly half of spike-specific TCRs go after unmutated variant regions. Repertoire collection took place solely once the T cell response had peaked.

Assay: immunoSEQ multiplex PCR; the TCRdb copy retains only in-frame clones and omits some. This table has around 53,000 clones, 75% to 90% appearing once. The V and J ends lost 6 bases and 0 bases respectively, with 18 bases between them. Germline loops: CDR1 MDHEN, CDR2 SYDVKM. The CDR3 is made up of 16 amino acids. This sequence joins TRBV28 and TRBJ2-7; possibly TRBD1 or TRBD2 for D (7 bases each). The sequence came from an adult in good health. The sample was peripheral blood, taken on day 0 of MenACWY control vaccination. The CDR3: CASSLPRGGPSYEQYF. Written as DNA, the CDR3 is TGTGCCAGCAGCCTGCCCAGGGGGGGGCCCTCCTACGAGCAGTACTTC.